This T cell receptor (beta chain) was sequenced in a study of glioma-infiltrating T cells. The table lists this clonotype with many counts. The target antigen is unknown. Study-wide findings and caveats: CDR3 overlap between tissue and blood was very small. Above-expected tissue-blood divergence occurred in all gliomas, most in low-grade ones.

The V gene's germline CDR1 is MNHEY and CDR2 SVGEGT. With V trimmed by 6 bases and J by 6 bases, 16 bases remained unmatched. The CDR3 spans 17 residues. Amplification of TCR alpha and beta CDR3 regions from RNA used iRepertoire nested multiplex PCR. From the multiplex PCR reads, TCRdb called clonotypes with MiXCR, one entry per CDR3 protein. Of under 200,000 distinct CDR3 sequences detected, 32% appear once; the ten largest clones hold 20% to 25%. This receptor was identified in a human donor with low-grade glioma or glioblastoma, undergoing nonglioma brain surgery, or in good health (not recorded which). The rearrangement uses TRBV6-2 or TRBV6-3 and TRBJ1-5; 8 bases map to TRBD1. The sequencing sample was made of glioma tissue, nonneoplastic brain tissue, or PBMCs (not recorded which). The CDR3 here is CASRPHDGGQGSQPQHF. Here the CDR3 DNA reads TGTGCCAGCAGACCCCATGATGGAGGACAGGGTAGTCAGCCCCAGCATTTT.